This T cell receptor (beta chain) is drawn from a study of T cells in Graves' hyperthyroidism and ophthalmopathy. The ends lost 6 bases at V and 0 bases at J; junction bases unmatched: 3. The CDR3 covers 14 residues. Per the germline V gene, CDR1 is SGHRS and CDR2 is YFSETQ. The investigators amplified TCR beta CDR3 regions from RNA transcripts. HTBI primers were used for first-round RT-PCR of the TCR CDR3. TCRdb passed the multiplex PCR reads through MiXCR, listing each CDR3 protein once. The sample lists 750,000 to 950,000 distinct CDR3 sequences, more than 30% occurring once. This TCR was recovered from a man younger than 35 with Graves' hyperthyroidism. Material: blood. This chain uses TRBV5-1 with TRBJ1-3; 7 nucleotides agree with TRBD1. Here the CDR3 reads CASKGDSSGNTIYF. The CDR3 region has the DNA TGCGCCAGCAAGGGGGACAGCTCTGGAAACACCATATATTTT.